Below are 24 T cell receptor beta chains sequenced from a single sample in a study of cytomegalovirus exposure and HLA in healthy donors. Amplification used 60 Vbeta primers and 13 Jbeta primers. Libraries were prepared by immunoSEQ multiplex PCR; TCRdb keeps only in-frame clonotypes and omits some of them. The data show about 110,000 clones, around 75% seen once. The sample taken for sequencing was PBMCs. The receptors originated from a man aged 35 to 55 in good health and CMV-seronegative.

The V call is TRBV5-1, the J call TRBJ2-1, with TRBD2 matching over 9 bases. V lost 4 bases and J lost 3; bases outside the gene matches: 5. The V gene's germline CDR1 is SGHRS and CDR2 YFSETQ. The CDR3 covers 15 residues. CDR3 coding DNA: TGCGCCAGCAGCGGTAGCGGGGGCCACTACAATGAGCAGTTCTTC. Protein product: CASSGSGGHYNEQFF.

This chain connects TRBV6-5 to TRBJ1-6; possible D gene TRBD1, 6 bases. CDR1 is MNHEY and CDR2 is SVGAGI in the germline V gene. CDR3 length: 12 amino acids. V shed 9 bases and J shed 5 bases, with 8 bases lying between them. The CDR3 DNA reads as TGTGCCAGTCAGGGGAATAATTCACCCCTCCACTTT. Its protein is CASQGNNSPLHF.

A note on this clone: Sequence at one end of the junction differs from germline and may be a read error. The V gene is TRBV7-9, the J gene TRBJ1-2; maybe TRBD1 (5 bases). This CDR3 is built from 13 residues. CDR1 SEHNR and CDR2 FQNEAQ come from the germline V gene (reference sequence). The CDR3 bases are TGTTCCAGCACGCACCAGGACACCTATGGCTACACCTTC. Amino acid sequence: CSSTHQDTYGYTF.

A single count supports this clone. V gene TRBV14 combines with J gene TRBJ2-3; the match to TRBD2 covers 8 bases. Germline V CDR1 and CDR2: SGHDN, FVKESK. This CDR3 region has 15 residues. V lost 4 bases to trimming and J lost 4 bases; unmatched junction nucleotides: 7. CDR3 DNA: TGTGCCAGCAGCCTCAGCGGGGGAAGGGCAGATACGCAGTATTTT. Its protein product is CASSLSGGRADTQYF.

The genes are TRBV7-2 and TRBJ1-1; maybe TRBD1 (6 bases). Germline V gene sequence: CDR1 SGHTA, CDR2 FQGNSA. V shed 2 bases and J shed 11 bases, with 21 bases lying between them. This CDR3 is 15 amino acids long. The CDR3 loop reads CASSLSWAGGSSAFF. CDR3 in DNA: TGTGCCAGCAGCTTAAGTTGGGCGGGGGGCAGTTCGGCTTTCTTT.

The rearrangement uses TRBV7-9 and TRBJ1-3, with TRBD1 identical over 11 bases. The germline V gene encodes CDR1 SEHNR and CDR2 FQNEAQ (reference sequence). Germline trimming cut 8 bases from V and 1 base from J; bases unmatched to any gene: 4. There are 15 residues in the CDR3. CDR3 sequence reads: CASDGQGASGNTIYF. CDR3 sequence (DNA): TGTGCCAGCGATGGACAGGGGGCGTCTGGAAACACCATATATTTT.

The rearrangement links TRBV5-1 to TRBJ2-5, with a weak D call TRBD1 (6 bases). The CDR3 has 15 amino acids. Trimming shortened V by 1 base and J by 1 base, and 11 bases separated the two germline ends. Germline loops: CDR1 SGHRS, CDR2 YFSETQ. The CDR3 protein is CASSLPGTTQETQYF. The CDR3 nucleotides are TGCGCCAGCAGCTTGCCCGGGACAACCCAAGAGACCCAGTACTTC.

The count of this clone is one. The chain couples TRBV11-2 to TRBJ2-3; TRBD2 aligns across 10 bases. Germline CDR1 reads SGHAT; CDR2 reads FQNNGV. V lost 3 bases, J lost 0 bases, and 3 bases stayed unmatched. The CDR3 has 16 amino acids. CDR3 amino acids: CASSLSSGGSTDTQYF. In DNA, the CDR3 is TGTGCCAGCAGCTTGTCTAGCGGGGGTAGCACAGATACGCAGTATTTT.

CDR3 DNA: TGTGCCAGCAGCGAGCTAGACAGTTTGGGTACGCAGTATTTT. Its protein is CASSELDSLGTQYF. The genes are TRBV9 and TRBJ2-3, with D tentatively TRBD1 (5 bases). CDR3 length equals 14 residues. Germline values: CDR1 SGDLS, CDR2 YYNGEE. Trimming stripped 3 bases from V and 8 bases from J, with 16 bases between.

This sequence joins TRBV19 and TRBJ2-4; TRBD2 matches at 14 bases. Germline V CDR1 and CDR2: LNHDA, SQIVND (reference sequence). V shed 4 bases, J shed 8 bases, and the junction held 10 bases outside the gene matches. The CDR3 is made up of 17 amino acids. The DNA for the CDR3 is TGTGCCAGTAGTAGGAGCCGACTAGCGGGGGGGCCAGACATTCAGTACTTC. Amino acids: CASSRSRLAGGPDIQYF.

The V gene is TRBV19, the J gene TRBJ1-6; 7 bases agree with TRBD1. The CDR3 length is 17 residues. Per the germline V gene, CDR1 is LNHDA and CDR2 is SQIVND (reference sequence). The ends lost 5 bases at V and 2 bases at J; junction bases unmatched: 9. The CDR3 protein is CASSATGVAPYNSPLHF. CDR3 bases: TGTGCCAGTAGTGCAACAGGGGTCGCGCCCTATAATTCACCCCTCCACTTT.

This clone showed up just a few times. The chain uses TRBV29-1 and TRBJ1-1; 7 nucleotides line up with TRBD1. The germline V gene encodes CDR1 SQVTM and CDR2 ANQGSEA. V dropped 7 bases and J dropped 4; count of bases not matched to a gene: 9. The CDR3 extends over 13 amino acids. The CDR3 here is CSAHRGLATEAFF. The CDR3 DNA is TGCAGCGCCCACAGGGGTTTGGCCACTGAAGCTTTCTTT.

The chain couples TRBV5-1 to TRBJ2-1, with a weak D call TRBD2 (5 bases). V lost 2 bases, J lost 10 bases, and 10 bases lay in between. This CDR3 contains 12 residues. Germline assignment: CDR1 SGHRS and CDR2 YFSETQ. The CDR3 bases are TGCGCCAGCAGCTTTGGCGGAGGCGAGCAGTTCTTC. This encodes CASSFGGGEQFF.

The chain combines TRBV11-2 with TRBJ1-4; weak D call: TRBD1 (6 bases). The CDR3 extends over 14 amino acids. Trimming left V 0 bases short and J 7 bases short, with 9 bases between. In germline, CDR1 is SGHAT, CDR2 FQNNGV. This CDR3 is CASSLDRGSEKLFF. CDR3 DNA sequence: TGTGCCAGCAGCTTAGACAGGGGAAGTGAAAAACTGTTTTTT.

This chain connects TRBV5-1 to TRBJ2-5; TRBD2 aligns across 9 bases. The CDR3 is 15 residues long. Germline CDR1 is SGHRS and CDR2 is YFSETQ. V was clipped by 2 bases and J by 3 bases; unmatched bases: 5. The CDR3 DNA reads TGCGCCAGCAGCTTTAGCGGGGGAGGTGAAGAGACCCAGTACTTC. This encodes CASSFSGGGEETQYF.

The chain recombines TRBV5-1 with TRBJ1-4; possible D gene TRBD1, 6 bases. The CDR3 loop spans 14 amino acids. Germline loops: CDR1 SGHRS, CDR2 YFSETQ. V lost 5 bases, J lost 13 bases, and 21 bases lay in between. Written as DNA, the CDR3 is TGCGCCAGCAGTCCACTACAGGGTCGGGCTGGACTGTTTTTT. As protein: CASSPLQGRAGLFF.

The rearrangement joins TRBV5-4 to TRBJ2-1, with 9 bases fitting TRBD2. The CDR3 extends over 15 amino acids. From germline, CDR1 is SGHNT and CDR2 YYREEE (reference sequence). With 2 bases clipped from V and 5 bases from J, the junction kept 5 bases outside the gene matches. The CDR3 DNA reads TGTGCCAGCAGCTTTGGCCTAGCGGGGAACAATGAGCAGTTCTTC. Translated: CASSFGLAGNNEQFF.

J is TRBJ1-4 and V is TRBV1. TRBV1 is shown as a pseudogene. There are 15 residues in the CDR3. The CDR3 spells CTSSQDSDINEKLFF. The CDR3 DNA reads as TGCACCAGCAGCCAAGATAGCGACATCAATGAAAAACTGTTTTTT.

Comments on this clone: The same CDR3 can be traced to other DNA sequences in this sample. The chain employs TRBV5-1 and TRBJ2-5; no clear D. V lost 2 bases and J lost 4, with 3 bases in between. CDR1 and CDR2 (germline): SGHRS, YFSETQ. The CDR3 sequence is 11 residues long. The CDR3 region is CASSFRETQYF. The CDR3 DNA sequence: TGCGCCAGCAGCTTCCGAGAGACCCAGTACTTC.

This chain connects TRBV6-1 to TRBJ1-1; 7 positions match TRBD1. This CDR3 has 13 residues. Germline V gives CDR1 MNHNS, CDR2 SASEGT. The ends lost 6 bases at V and 5 bases at J; junction bases unmatched: 6. In DNA form, the CDR3 reads TGTGCCAGCAGGCAGACAGGGCAGACTGAAGCTTTCTTT. It encodes CASRQTGQTEAFF.

The genes are TRBV25-1 and TRBJ1-2; weak D call: TRBD1 (6 bases). Trimming stripped 4 bases from V and 0 bases from J, with 12 bases between. Germline CDR1 MGHDK, CDR2 SYGVNS. The CDR3 is 15 residues long. This CDR3 reads CASSGGQRANYGYTF. The CDR3 DNA is TGTGCCAGCAGTGGTGGACAGAGAGCTAACTATGGCTACACCTTC.

The chain couples TRBV7-8 to TRBJ2-5; weak D call: TRBD2 (6 bases). V lost 0 bases and J lost 11, with 16 bases in between. The germline V gene has CDR1 SGHVS and CDR2 FQNEAQ. CDR3 size: 14 residues. CDR3 nucleotide sequence: TGTGCCAGCAGCTTAGCTCCTGCTCTTCGGGAGCAGTACTTC. Encoded protein: CASSLAPALREQYF.

This clone was counted between two and nine times. The gene calls are TRBV20-1 and TRBJ2-1, with D maybe TRBD1 (5 bases). V lost 5 bases and J 5 bases, leaving 7 bases between the germline ends. The CDR3 runs 11 residues. Germline CDR1 and CDR2: DFQATT and SNEGSKA (reference sequence). CDR3 sequence: CSADSHNEQFF. In DNA form, the CDR3 reads TGCAGTGCTGACAGTCACAATGAGCAGTTCTTC.

The rearrangement joins TRBV2 to TRBJ2-1; D perhaps matches TRBD1 (6 bases). This CDR3 has 18 amino acids. Germline CDR1 is SNHLY and CDR2 is FYNNEI. V was clipped by 6 bases and J by 0 bases, with 21 bases between them. Here the CDR3 reads CASSPAGRGQGSYNEQFF. CDR3 coding DNA: TGTGCCAGCAGCCCTGCCGGCAGGGGCCAAGGCTCCTACAATGAGCAGTTCTTC.